The rows below give T cell receptor beta chains drawn from one sample of a study of T cell responses to AZD1222 COVID-19 vaccine. TCRdb keeps only in-frame clones here, not all; method: immunoSEQ multiplex PCR. Among 170,000 or so clones listed, 90% were seen once. This specimen consisted of peripheral blood, obtained on day 0 of AZD1222 vaccination. The receptors here all came from an adult in good health. Both conserved end residues are part of each CDR3. Clone sizes are given selectively: once, few, many, or a class where the clone is expanded.

abundance | j_gene | v_gene | CDR3aa
- | TRBJ1-1 | TRBV19 | CASSIFRTDVANTEAFF
- | TRBJ2-3 | TRBV27 | CASSPQGAIGTDTQYF
- | TRBJ1-3 | TRBV9 | CASSPTLSGNTIYF
once | TRBJ2-5 | TRBV27 | CASGHTGSKETQYF
- | TRBJ1-2 | TRBV5-4 | CASSWGRTDPTYGYTF
- | TRBJ1-5 | TRBV2 | CASGGQPQHF
- | TRBJ1-6 | TRBV7-2 | CASSLGVGGSGNSPLHF
- | TRBJ2-3 | TRBV10-3 | CAISESASGGFTDTQYF
once | TRBJ1-3 | TRBV12-3/TRBV12-4 | CASRPGGTIYF
- | TRBJ1-2 | TRBV10-1 | CASRFPYGNYGYTF
- | TRBJ2-7 | TRBV6-8 | CASRDLDSLYEQYF
once | TRBJ1-2 | TRBV19 | CASSMIPTGFYGYTF
- | TRBJ2-6 | TRBV9 | CASSVAWGASGANVLTF
once | TRBJ1-1 | TRBV11-2 | CASSLDPGSEAFF
- | TRBJ1-2 | TRBV6-5 | CASSSRTFGYTF
- | TRBJ1-4 | TRBV27 | CASSLWGNEKLFF
few | TRBJ1-1 | TRBV2 | CASSLDRWAFF
- | TRBJ1-4 | TRBV27 | CASSYRLGRTNEKLFF
- | TRBJ2-2 | TRBV5-1 | CASSPGTDGTGELFF
- | TRBJ1-1 | TRBV11-1 | CASSSVHRGHRAFF
- | TRBJ2-7 | TRBV3-1/TRBV3-2 | CASILPDRGVSYEQYF
- | TRBJ1-2 | TRBV7-2 | CASSTMDREGGYTF
- | TRBJ2-5 | TRBV6-2/TRBV6-3 | CASSYSFPGTSVQETQYF
- | TRBJ1-1 | TRBV5-1 | CASSADRGETEAFF
few | TRBJ1-5 | TRBV5-4 | CASSLGGSNQPQHF
- | TRBJ1-1 | TRBV9 | CASSVVGGQATEAFF
- | TRBJ2-5 | TRBV7-3 | CASSLIDGTHRQETQYF
- | TRBJ2-5 | TRBV9 | CASSEAPAVQETQYF
- | TRBJ1-4 | TRBV5-1 | CASSVQGAGGGEKLFF
- | TRBJ1-6 | TRBV9 | CASSVEGNLRDNSPLHF
- | TRBJ1-5 | TRBV28 | CASLPGQGNQPQHF
- | TRBJ2-7 | TRBV5-1 | CASSPRDSQSSYEQYF
- | TRBJ2-7 | TRBV18 | CASSPQQGSYEQYF
- | TRBJ1-1 | TRBV5-1 | CASSAGQSLNTEAFF
- | TRBJ2-2 | TRBV9 | CASSPRSGHRTGELFF
- | TRBJ2-3 | TRBV14 | CASSPLERGVADTQYF
- | TRBJ1-1 | TRBV6-5 | CASTDNTEAFF
- | TRBJ1-2 | TRBV7-9 | CASSLEQGRHGYTF
- | TRBJ1-1 | TRBV6-4 | CASSRQGSTEAFF
- | TRBJ2-3 | TRBV9 | CASSEKSGQPPVTDTQYF
- | TRBJ2-7 | TRBV4-1 | CASSKAEDAYEQYF
- | TRBJ1-5 | TRBV3-1/TRBV3-2 | CASSLGANSNQPQHF
- | TRBJ1-6 | TRBV27 | CASRIIDRVDSPLHF
- | TRBJ1-3 | TRBV6-5 | CASTTGGGGNTIYF
- | TRBJ2-7 | TRBV18 | CASSPSGGPLSEQYF
- | TRBJ1-1 | TRBV5-1 | CASSARGEGSTEAFF
- | TRBJ2-7 | TRBV4-1 | CASSQGPDRGRNEQYF
- | TRBJ2-3 | TRBV7-2 | CASSLGPAGGGDTQYF